This TCR beta chain was recovered during a study of shared clonotypes between healthy human individuals. Sequencing was performed with immunoSEQ multiplex PCR; in TCRdb, only in-frame clones are kept and a portion is missing. The sample lists 2 million to 3 million clones, approximately 93% occurring once. The CDR3 loop spans 13 amino acids. Trimming pared 4 bases from V and 7 bases from J, leaving 13 bases between. Germline V CDR1 and CDR2: SGHTA, FQGTGA. This receptor was taken from a man between 18 and 29 years old in good health. Some clones in this sample may be carry-over from other donors' samples. The sample taken for sequencing was naive CD4+ T cells from PBMCs. Subset given: CD45RA+ positively selected. This sequence joins TRBV7-3 and TRBJ2-5; no reliable D call. CDR3: CASSSDPTGTQYF. The CDR3 DNA sequence: TGTGCCAGCAGCTCTGACCCGACGGGGACCCAGTACTTC.